These 2 T cell receptor beta chains originate from one sample sequenced in a study of cytomegalovirus exposure and HLA in healthy donors. 13 Jbeta primers and 60 Vbeta primers were used for the PCR. Generated by immunoSEQ multiplex PCR, the TCRdb table keeps only in-frame clones and is missing some. The sample has roughly 100,000 clones, about 15% seen once. Source material: PBMCs. The receptors were sampled from a female donor in good health and CMV-seronegative.

This sequence joins TRBV9 and TRBJ2-7; 7 nucleotides line up with TRBD2. The V gene end was trimmed by 4 bases and the J gene end by 4 bases; junction bases not matched to a gene: 11. The germline gives CDR1 SGDLS, CDR2 YYNGEE. The CDR3 is 15 amino acids. The CDR3 spells CASSSSGTTFYEQYF. As DNA, the CDR3 is TGTGCCAGCAGCTCCTCCGGGACTACATTTTACGAGCAGTACTTC.

This clone was seen a few times. The chain is built from TRBV10-2 and TRBJ2-1, with D unresolved. The length of the CDR3 is 12 residues. The V end lost 0 bases, the J end lost 9 bases, and 6 bases lay between the germline ends. Germline lookup yields CDR1 WSHSY and CDR2 SAAADI. Here the CDR3 DNA reads TGCGCCAGCAGTGAGTCGTTCGGTGAGCAGTTCTTC. Translating gives CASSESFGEQFF.